One and the same sample provided the 21 T cell receptor beta chains below, sequenced in a study of early T cells in non-severe SARS-CoV-2 infection. In TCRdb, the 5' RACE reads were re-called with MiXCR into one record per CDR3 protein. The table shows more than 40,000 distinct CDR3 sequences, with roughly 4% occurring only once. The sequenced sample consisted of whole blood. These receptors all come from an adult who was a healthcare worker with PCR-confirmed SARS-CoV-2 infection or an uninfected control (not recorded which).

This clonotype has ten or more counts. The V and J genes are TRBV6-6 and TRBJ2-1, with D perhaps assigned TRBD1 or TRBD2 (5 bases each). Trimming shortened V by 7 bases and J by 8 bases, and 18 bases separated the two germline ends. This CDR3 has 14 amino acids. The V gene's germline CDR1 is MNHNY and CDR2 SVGAGI (reference sequence). Here the CDR3 reads CASTHAGTRYEQFF. CDR3 bases: TGTGCCAGCACCCACGCCGGGACCCGATATGAGCAGTTCTTC.

This clonotype has ten or more counts. The chain couples TRBV30 to TRBJ1-4; D is unresolved. The CDR3 spans 17 residues. With 0 bases removed from V and 3 bases from J, the gap between germline ends came to 17 bases. CDR1 is GTSNPN and CDR2 is SVGIG in the germline V gene (reference sequence). The CDR3 DNA sequence: TGTGCCTGGAGTGTATACGACCGTGGCCGCTCTAATGAAAAACTGTTTTTT. It is translated as CAWSVYDRGRSNEKLFF.

This clonotype was counted only a few times. V usage is TRBV19 and J usage is TRBJ2-1, with 7 bases identical to TRBD2. The V gene's germline CDR1 is LNHDA and CDR2 SQIVND (reference sequence). Trimming took 4 bases from V and 4 from J; bases not matched to a gene: 4. The CDR3 has 14 residues. The CDR3 here is CASSNQRDYNEQFF. DNA of the CDR3: TGTGCCAGTAGTAACCAGCGGGATTACAATGAGCAGTTCTTC.

This clonotype showed up many times. This chain joins TRBV7-9 and TRBJ2-3; no clear D. Trimming shortened V by 6 bases and J by 2 bases, and 15 bases separated the two germline ends. The CDR3 covers 15 residues. Germline assignment: CDR1 SEHNR and CDR2 FQNEAQ (reference sequence). CDR3 sequence: CASRDGAQYTDTQYF. The CDR3 DNA reads TGTGCCAGCAGAGACGGCGCTCAATACACAGATACGCAGTATTTT.

This clonotype was seen ten or more times. V gene TRBV11-1 combines with J gene TRBJ2-5; the D gene is possibly TRBD1 (5 bases). V shed 1 base and J shed 2 bases, with 11 bases lying between them. This CDR3 has 15 residues. In germline, CDR1 is SGHAT, CDR2 FQDESV (reference sequence). The CDR3 nucleotides are TGTGCCAGCAGCTTAGGGATGCAGGGTCAAGAGACCCAGTACTTC. Translation gives CASSLGMQGQETQYF.

At least ten counts were recorded for this clonotype. This sequence joins TRBV4-2 and TRBJ2-1, with TRBD2 identical over 11 bases. V shed 1 base, J shed 4 bases, and the junction held 3 bases outside the gene matches. Germline V CDR1 and CDR2: LGHNA, YNFKEQ. The length of the CDR3 is 16 residues. CDR3 DNA sequence: TGTGCCAGCAGCCAAGGTGGACTAGCGGGTTACAATGAGCAGTTCTTC. This sequence encodes CASSQGGLAGYNEQFF.

The chain employs TRBV11-3 and TRBJ2-1, with D possibly being TRBD1 or TRBD2 (5 bases each). Trimming took 1 base from V and 11 from J, leaving 9 bases between them. Germline-derived CDR1 and CDR2 are SGHNT and YENEEA. The CDR3 runs 12 residues. As DNA, the CDR3 is TGTGCCAGCAGCTTAGTTGGGGGAAAGCAGTTCTTC. This codes for CASSLVGGKQFF. The full variable domain, in which reference TRBV11-3 and TRBJ2-1 provide the parts outside the CDR3, is EAGVVQSPRYKIIEKKQPVAFWCNPISGHNTLYWYLQNLGQGPELLIRYENEEAVDDSQLPKDRFSAERLKGVDSTLKIQPAELGDSAVYLCASSLVGGKQFFGPGTRLTVL.

This clonotype occurred many times. V usage is TRBV6-6 and J usage is TRBJ1-2, with TRBD1 identical over 10 bases. Germline V gene lookup returns CDR1 MNHNY and CDR2 SVGAGI (reference sequence). V was clipped by 2 bases and J by 4 bases; unmatched bases: 4. The CDR3 runs to 15 residues. In nucleotides, the CDR3 is TGTGCCAGCAGTTACCCGGGGACAGGGGCCTATGGCTACACCTTC. Protein: CASSYPGTGAYGYTF.

In this sample, this clonotype turned up many times. The chain couples TRBV5-5 to TRBJ2-5; the match to TRBD2 covers 8 bases. Germline CDR1 is SGHKS and CDR2 is YYEKEE (reference sequence). V dropped 1 base and J dropped 4; count of bases not matched to a gene: 6. There are 15 residues in the CDR3. The CDR3 DNA follows: TGTGCCAGCAGCTTGCTCCCAGCGGGGGTAGAGACCCAGTACTTC. It is translated as CASSLLPAGVETQYF.

With respect to this clonotype: One junction end does not reproduce the germline sequence, and a read error may be involved. The V gene is TRBV29-1, the J gene TRBJ2-3, with 7 nucleotides matching TRBD2. CDR1 is SQVTM, CDR2 ANQGSEA, per germline. This CDR3 comprises 13 residues. The CDR3 coding sequence is TGCAGCGTCGAAGGGACTAACACAGATACGCAGTATTTT. It translates to CSVEGTNTDTQYF.

There are many counts of this clonotype. The rearrangement uses TRBV20-1 and TRBJ2-7; TRBD1 matches 10 bases. The germline CDR1 and CDR2 sequences are DFQATT and SNEGSKA (reference sequence). After removal of 5 bases from V and 4 bases from J, the junction contained 5 bases not matched to a gene. The CDR3 is 13 amino acids. This chain's CDR3 is CSAPGTGEYEQYF. The CDR3 DNA sequence: TGCAGTGCTCCCGGGACAGGGGAATACGAGCAGTACTTC.

This clonotype was detected ten times or more. The V call is TRBV10-3, the J call TRBJ1-1; no clear D. CDR3 size: 13 residues. Germline V gene sequence: CDR1 ENHRY, CDR2 SYGVKD. The V end was cut by 3 bases, the J end by 3 bases, with 8 bases between. The DNA for the CDR3 is TGTGCCATCAGTGACCCCCTTGACACTGAAGCTTTCTTT. The encoded protein is CAISDPLDTEAFF.

Many counts were recorded for this clonotype. This sequence joins TRBV4-1 and TRBJ2-3; 8 nucleotides agree with TRBD2. After removal of 4 bases from V and 0 bases from J, the junction contained 0 bases not matched to a gene. This CDR3 region has 14 residues. Germline V gives CDR1 MGHRA, CDR2 YSYEKL. As DNA, the CDR3 is TGCGCCAGCAGCCCTAGCGGGAGCACAGATACGCAGTATTTT. Amino acid sequence: CASSPSGSTDTQYF.

V is TRBV19 and J is TRBJ2-2, with 7 positions matching TRBD2. Germline V gene data show CDR1 as LNHDA and CDR2 as SQIVND (reference sequence). The J segment lost 8 bases and the V segment lost 5 bases, leaving 14 bases of the junction unmatched. There are 16 residues in the CDR3. CDR3 region: CASSLPGGRSGGELFF. The DNA for the CDR3 is TGTGCCAGTAGTCTCCCAGGCGGGAGAAGCGGAGGGGAGCTGTTTTTT.

This clonotype was seen ten or more times. The rearrangement uses TRBV6-1 and TRBJ2-2; D not resolved. V was shortened by 4 bases and J by 0 bases, with 15 bases between the two germline ends. CDR3 size: 17 residues. From germline, CDR1 is MNHNS and CDR2 SASEGT. In DNA form, the CDR3 reads TGTGCCAGCAGTGTCTTGCAGGAGTTCGCGAACACCGGGGAGCTGTTTTTT. It is translated as CASSVLQEFANTGELFF.

The sample holds many counts of this clonotype. The V gene is TRBV7-3, the J gene TRBJ2-1; 10 positions agree with TRBD2. V lost 2 bases to trimming and J lost 6 bases; unmatched junction nucleotides: 4. Germline CDR1 reads SGHTA; CDR2 reads FQGTGA. This CDR3 is built from 15 residues. DNA for the CDR3: TGTGCCAGCAGCTTAGGGGGGACTAGCGTCAATGAGCAGTTCTTC. This codes for CASSLGGTSVNEQFF.

This clonotype was detected only a few times. The gene calls are TRBV28 and TRBJ2-1, with 9 bases aligning to TRBD2. This CDR3 spans 16 amino acids. J lost 7 bases, V lost 2 bases, and 9 bases had no gene match. The germline CDR1 and CDR2 sequences are MDHEN and SYDVKM. The CDR3 loop reads CASSLAGGPSGNEQFF. The CDR3 coding sequence is TGTGCCAGCAGTTTAGCGGGGGGGCCGAGTGGGAATGAGCAGTTCTTC.

In this sample, this clonotype is medium-sized. The chain couples TRBV20-1 to TRBJ1-5, with D possibly being TRBD1 (5 bases). CDR3 length: 14 residues. Germline-derived CDR1 and CDR2 are DFQATT and SNEGSKA (reference sequence). V was clipped by 3 bases and J by 5 bases, with 14 bases between them. The CDR3, as DNA: TGCAGTGCTAGGGGGCAGGCGGGATATCAGCCCCAGCATTTT. Translating it yields CSARGQAGYQPQHF.

J is TRBJ2-3 and V is TRBV25-1; D is unclear. Germline V gene lookup returns CDR1 MGHDK and CDR2 SYGVNS. CDR3 length: 10 residues. V lost 8 bases and J lost 4, with 4 bases in between. This chain's CDR3 is CASRADTQYF. The DNA for the CDR3 is TGTGCCAGCCGGGCAGATACGCAGTATTTT.

This clonotype was recorded many times. The chain couples TRBV19 to TRBJ2-7; D is perhaps TRBD1 (5 bases). Trimming stripped 8 bases from V and 5 bases from J, with 13 bases between. The germline V gene has CDR1 LNHDA and CDR2 SQIVND (reference sequence). CDR3 size: 12 residues. Written as DNA, the CDR3 is TGTGCCAGTGGGGCAGGGCTTGACGAGCAGTACTTC. As protein: CASGAGLDEQYF.

This clonotype appeared many times. The chain carries TRBV6-1 and TRBJ1-5; D unresolved. The CDR3 runs 16 residues. From germline, CDR1 is MNHNS and CDR2 SASEGT. V was pared by 3 bases and J by 7 bases, with 19 bases between. This chain's CDR3 is CASSEETVPNLQPQHF. DNA of the CDR3: TGTGCCAGCAGTGAGGAGACTGTGCCCAACCTCCAGCCCCAGCATTTT.